A single sample gave rise to the 28 T cell receptor beta chains below, sequenced in a study of blood T cell repertoires in COVID-19. Method: immunoSEQ multiplex PCR; TCRdb's copy keeps in-frame clones and lacks some. Here the sample spans approximately 88,000 clones, around 90% being singletons. Sample: peripheral blood. These receptors all come from a male donor with acute or convalescent COVID-19.

J is TRBJ1-2 and V is TRBV9, with a weak D call TRBD1 (6 bases). V lost 0 bases to trimming and J lost 3 bases, with 9 bases between them. Germline V gene data show CDR1 as SGDLS and CDR2 as YYNGEE. The CDR3 contains 14 residues. The DNA of the CDR3 is TGTGCCAGCAGCGTAGGTCAGGGGTACTATGGCTACACCTTC. It translates to CASSVGQGYYGYTF.

This sequence joins TRBV9 and TRBJ1-2; no reliable D call. CDR1 is SGDLS and CDR2 is YYNGEE in the germline V gene. Trimming cost V 4 bases and J 1 base, with 14 bases left between them. The CDR3 length is 15 residues. The CDR3 nucleotides are TGTGCCAGCAGCCGTGTTTGGGAGGGTAACTATGGCTACACCTTC. Protein sequence: CASSRVWEGNYGYTF. Using reference TRBV9 and TRBJ1-2 for the parts outside the CDR3, the full variable domain is DSGVTQTPKHLITATGQRVTLRCSPRSGDLSVYWYQQSLDQGLQFLIQYYNGEERAKGNILERFSAQQFPDLHSELNLSSLELGDSALYFCASSRVWEGNYGYTFGSGTRLTVV.

This chain connects TRBV27 to TRBJ2-3; 9 positions agree with TRBD2. CDR1 is MNHEY, CDR2 SMNVEV, per germline (reference sequence). With V trimmed by 3 bases and J by 2 bases, 3 bases remained unmatched. The CDR3 loop spans 15 amino acids. CDR3 DNA sequence: TGTGCCAGCAGTTTTCAGCGGGGGGACACAGATACGCAGTATTTT. It translates to CASSFQRGDTDTQYF.

V gene TRBV5-1 combines with J gene TRBJ1-5; 7 bases are a match to TRBD1. V trimming: 7 bases; J trimming: 4 bases; junction bases outside the gene matches: 35. CDR3 length equals 23 residues. The germline CDR1 and CDR2 sequences are SGHRS and YFSETQ. CDR3 protein: CASGPQTTSPRTGWIIGNQPQHF. The CDR3 nucleotides read TGCGCCAGCGGACCACAAACAACTTCACCGAGGACAGGTTGGATCATAGGGAATCAGCCCCAGCATTTT.

The gene calls are TRBV7-2 and TRBJ2-1, with 10 positions matching TRBD2. V was clipped by 2 bases and J by 7 bases; unmatched bases: 8. Germline V gene sequence: CDR1 SGHTA, CDR2 FQGNSA. This CDR3 comprises 16 residues. The CDR3 nucleotides read TGTGCCAGCAGCTTAAGTCCAGCGGGGGGGACGAATGAGCAGTTCTTC. Encoded protein: CASSLSPAGGTNEQFF. The variable domain in full, completed from reference TRBV7-2 and TRBJ2-1, reads GAGVSQSPSNKVTEKGKDVELRCDPISGHTALYWYRQSLGQGLEFLIYFQGNSAPDKSGLPSDRFSAERTGGSVSTLTIQRTQQEDSAVYLCASSLSPAGGTNEQFFGPGTRLTVL.

This chain joins TRBV21-1 and TRBJ2-7; the D call of TRBD2 is as the table states it, not checked on the DNA. TRBV21-1 is a pseudogene. CDR3 size: 15 residues. DNA for the CDR3: TGTGCCAGCAGCAAGGAGGCGGTAAGCTCCTACGAGCAGTACTTC. Encoded protein: CASSKEAVSSYEQYF.

The chain has TRBV9 and TRBJ2-6; perhaps TRBD2 as D (7 bases). There are 17 residues in the CDR3. V was cut by 3 bases and J by 0 bases, with 13 bases left in between. The germline gives CDR1 SGDLS, CDR2 YYNGEE. CDR3 sequence: CASSDGGGPSGANVLTF. DNA of the CDR3: TGTGCCAGCAGCGACGGCGGGGGCCCCTCTGGGGCCAACGTCCTGACTTTC.

This clone appeared a single time. CDR3 nucleotide sequence: TGTGCCTGGAGGGAGAGCGTGGAGACCCAGTACTTC. Amino acids: CAWRESVETQYF. The J gene is TRBJ2-5, the V gene TRBV30; D remains ambiguous. Germline V gene sequence: CDR1 GTSNPN, CDR2 SVGIG (reference sequence). V lost 3 bases, J lost 5 bases, and 10 bases lay in between. CDR3 size: 12 residues.

The chain uses TRBV12-3 or TRBV12-4 and TRBJ1-6, with 9 bases lining up with TRBD1. Trimming took 5 bases from V and 9 from J; bases not matched to a gene: 2. CDR3 length: 13 residues. CDR3: CASSTGGGSPLHF. In nucleotides, the CDR3 is TGTGCCAGCAGTACAGGGGGCGGTTCACCCCTCCACTTT.

The chain uses TRBV6-5 and TRBJ1-1; D not certain. From germline, CDR1 is MNHEY and CDR2 SVGAGI. Trimming removed 4 bases from V and 5 bases from J, with 11 bases in between. The CDR3 totals 13 residues. CDR3: CASSWRVGTEAFF. DNA of the CDR3: TGTGCCAGCAGTTGGAGGGTAGGGACTGAAGCTTTCTTT.

The chain joins TRBV5-1 to TRBJ1-1, with 10 bases identical to TRBD1. Per the germline V gene, CDR1 is SGHRS and CDR2 is YFSETQ. CDR3 size: 16 residues. V gave up 5 bases and J gave up 1 base; unmatched junction bases: 8. The CDR3 sequence: CASSPGTGVTNTEAFF. CDR3 sequence (DNA): TGCGCCAGCAGTCCCGGGACAGGGGTTACGAACACTGAAGCTTTCTTT.

This clone is a singleton in its sample. DNA for the CDR3: TGTGCCAGCAGCCAAGATTTGGCGGGGGGACGGGAAAAACTGTTTTTT. It codes for CASSQDLAGGREKLFF. J is TRBJ1-4 and V is TRBV3-1 (or the pseudogene TRBV3-2); TRBD1 might be the D (5 bases). This CDR3 contains 16 residues. Germline CDR1 is LGHDT and CDR2 is YNNKEL (reference sequence). Trimming removed 0 bases from V and 8 bases from J, with 16 bases in between.

The J gene is TRBJ1-2, the V gene TRBV19; D is uncertain. Trimming cost V 6 bases and J 11 bases, with 13 bases left between them. The CDR3 contains 11 residues. Germline V gene data show CDR1 as LNHDA and CDR2 as SQIVND (reference sequence). In DNA, the CDR3 is TGTGCCAGTAGGACGAATAGAGGGTACACCTTC. Translated, it gives CASRTNRGYTF.

The chain has TRBV19 and TRBJ1-6, with 9 bases lining up with TRBD1. Per germline, CDR1 LNHDA and CDR2 SQIVND (reference sequence). This CDR3 is 13 amino acids long. After removal of 10 bases from V and 6 bases from J, the junction contained 4 bases not matched to a gene. The DNA for the CDR3 is TGTGCCACAACAGGGGGCTTTAATTCACCCCTCCACTTT. Its translation is CATTGGFNSPLHF.

The CDR3 reads CASSSMTGRDQETQYF. The CDR3 DNA sequence: TGTGCCAGCAGCTCAATGACAGGCAGAGATCAAGAGACCCAGTACTTC. The J gene is TRBJ2-5, the V gene TRBV5-5; possibly TRBD1 for D (6 bases). The CDR3 totals 16 residues. The germline CDR1 and CDR2 sequences are SGHKS and YYEKEE (reference sequence). Trimming pared 3 bases from V and 2 bases from J, leaving 17 bases between.

The chain carries TRBV13 and TRBJ2-3; 8 positions match TRBD1. V lost 4 bases to trimming and J lost 2 bases; unmatched junction nucleotides: 2. Germline V gives CDR1 PRHDT, CDR2 FYEKMQ (reference sequence). The CDR3 loop spans 14 amino acids. CDR3: CASSSGQATDTQYF. The CDR3 region has the DNA TGTGCCAGCAGCTCGGGACAGGCCACAGATACGCAGTATTTT.

V usage is TRBV6-1 and J usage is TRBJ2-5; 12 bases match TRBD2. The CDR3 has 14 amino acids. V was clipped by 3 bases and J by 5 bases; unmatched bases: 1. The germline V gene has CDR1 MNHNS and CDR2 SASEGT. The CDR3 DNA reads as TGTGCCAGCAGTGAGACTAGCGGGGGTGAGACCCAGTACTTC. Its protein product is CASSETSGGETQYF.

The J gene is TRBJ1-1, the V gene TRBV5-1, with D maybe TRBD1 (5 bases). Germline V gives CDR1 SGHRS, CDR2 YFSETQ. Trimming stripped 4 bases from V and 0 bases from J, with 10 bases between. There are 14 residues in the CDR3. In nucleotides, the CDR3 is TGCGCCAGCAGCGAGGACACGGTGAACACTGAAGCTTTCTTT. This translates into CASSEDTVNTEAFF.

The genes are TRBV19 and TRBJ1-1; the match to TRBD1 covers 9 bases. V trimming: 3 bases; J trimming: 8 bases; junction bases outside the gene matches: 4. Germline CDR1 reads LNHDA; CDR2 reads SQIVND (reference sequence). This CDR3 has 13 residues. CDR3 DNA: TGTGCCAGTAGTATCGGGGGACAGGGAGAAGCTTTCTTT. Protein product: CASSIGGQGEAFF.

The V call is TRBV7-3, the J call TRBJ2-7, with TRBD1 matching over 7 bases. CDR1 and CDR2 from the germline V gene are SGHTA and FQGTGA. V shed 5 bases, J shed 0 bases, and the junction held 4 bases outside the gene matches. This CDR3 has 14 residues. CDR3 bases: TGTGCCAGCAGCCCGACAGGGAACTCCTACGAGCAGTACTTC. This codes for CASSPTGNSYEQYF.

This clone was counted once. The rearrangement uses TRBV5-1 and TRBJ2-7; the D is unclear. The CDR3 contains 14 residues. Germline V gene sequence: CDR1 SGHRS, CDR2 YFSETQ. V was pared by 6 bases and J by 2 bases, with 15 bases between. CDR3 amino acids: CASTLSTYPYEQYF. CDR3 coding DNA: TGCGCCAGCACCCTCTCCACCTACCCCTACGAGCAGTACTTC. The whole variable domain, filled in from reference TRBV5-1 and TRBJ2-7, reads KAGVTQTPRYLIKTRGQQVTLSCSPISGHRSVSWYQQTPGQGLQFLFEYFSETQRNKGNFPGRFSGRQFSNSRSEMNVSTLELGDSALYLCASTLSTYPYEQYFGPGTRLTVT.

This chain uses TRBV11-2 with TRBJ1-5; D is undetermined. Germline V gives CDR1 SGHAT, CDR2 FQNNGV. The CDR3 runs 14 residues. Trimming took off 2 bases at V and 4 bases at J, with 9 bases between the two ends. This chain's CDR3 is CASSLTSTNQPQHF. The CDR3 DNA is TGTGCCAGCAGCTTAACTAGTACTAATCAGCCCCAGCATTTT.

The chain employs TRBV2 and TRBJ2-5, with TRBD2 matching over 12 bases. Per the germline V gene, CDR1 is SNHLY and CDR2 is FYNNEI. The junction had 7 bases not matched to a gene; V was cut back by 6 bases and J by 5 bases. The CDR3 runs 15 residues. The CDR3 DNA is TGTGCCAGCAGACTCCTAGCGGGGGGGTCGGAGACCCAGTACTTC. It translates to CASRLLAGGSETQYF.

This clone has only a few counts. V gene TRBV5-8 combines with J gene TRBJ1-5, with TRBD1 matching over 8 bases. CDR3 length: 14 amino acids. Looked up from germline, CDR1 is SGHTS and CDR2 is YDEGEE. Unmatched junction bases numbered 7, after V lost 4 bases and J lost 7 bases. The CDR3 here is CASSPDRGRQPQHF. CDR3 nucleotides: TGTGCCAGCAGCCCTGACAGGGGACGGCAGCCCCAGCATTTT.

The CDR3 nucleotides are TGTGCCAGCAGCCAAGGGGGGAACACTGAAGCTTTCTTT. It specifies CASSQGGNTEAFF. The chain carries TRBV2 and TRBJ1-1; D might be TRBD1 (6 bases). CDR3 length: 13 residues. Per germline, CDR1 SNHLY and CDR2 FYNNEI. V lost 6 bases and J 1 base, leaving 9 bases between the germline ends.

This clone appeared a few times. The V and J genes are TRBV9 and TRBJ1-4, with D unclear. The CDR3 consists of 18 residues. The V gene lost 4 bases and the J gene lost 6 bases, with 25 bases spanning the gap. CDR1 SGDLS and CDR2 YYNGEE come from the germline V gene. For the CDR3, the DNA is TGTGCCAGCAGCCCGAACCCGGGGAGGAGCAACGCGGATGAAAAACTGTTTTTT. It encodes CASSPNPGRSNADEKLFF.

The chain is built from TRBV5-5 and TRBJ1-4, with a weak D call TRBD1 (5 bases). Germline values: CDR1 SGHKS, CDR2 YYEKEE (reference sequence). The CDR3 contains 16 residues. Trimming left V 1 base short and J 2 bases short, with 12 bases between. CDR3 DNA sequence: TGTGCCAGCAGCTTGCGGGCAGGGTGGACTAATGAAAAACTGTTTTTT. This gives the protein CASSLRAGWTNEKLFF. Full variable domain (missing parts from reference TRBV5-5 and TRBJ1-4): DAGVTQSPTHLIKTRGQQVTLRCSPISGHKSVSWYQQVLGQGPQFIFQYYEKEERGRGNFPDRFSARQFPNYSSELNVNALLLGDSALYLCASSLRAGWTNEKLFFGSGTQLSVL.

The CDR3 DNA reads TGTGCCAGCAGCTTGGGTCAGGGATACTACGAGCAGTACTTC. Protein: CASSLGQGYYEQYF. The chain carries TRBV5-6 and TRBJ2-7; tentatively, D is TRBD1 (5 bases). Germline V gene lookup returns CDR1 SGHDT and CDR2 YYEEEE. V was cut by 0 bases and J by 3 bases, with 10 bases left in between. There are 14 residues in the CDR3.